The clone carrying this T cell receptor (beta chain) was seen many times. Its target is not known. Synthesis of TCR beta cDNA was carried out from 450 to 650 ng total RNA with a constant-region primer. Researchers made the TCR beta libraries by running three nested multiplex PCR rounds with slightly modified ARM-PCR. TRBV1-TRBV30 forward primers paired with a C-beta reverse primer drove the first two PCR rounds, about 11 cycles each. TCRdb used MiXCR to reprocess the multiplex PCR reads, holding one entry per CDR3 protein. The sample carries tens of thousands of distinct CDR3 sequences, approximately 70% recorded once. RNA and DNA were co-extracted from around 20-30 mg of unsorted bulk tissue. Each participant had primary liver carcinoma, and surgical resection was the treatment. This specimen belongs to a study of tumor-infiltrating lymphocytes in primary liver carcinoma. Findings and limits, study-wide: All five tumor regions shared only about 8-25% of top clones.

CDR1 and CDR2 from the germline V gene are KGHDR and SFDVKD. This CDR3 comprises 16 residues. V lost 5 bases, J lost 4 bases, and 17 bases lay in between. V usage is TRBV24-1 and J usage is TRBJ2-1, with D maybe TRBD2 (6 bases). The TCR originated in a middle-aged man with primary liver carcinoma and hepatitis B virus infection. The specimen was liver tumor tissue from sampling region 1. The subset denotes: tumor region T1, superior pole. The CDR3 reads CATSVKLARSYNEQFF. In nucleotides, the CDR3 is TGTGCCACCAGTGTAAAGCTAGCGCGTTCTTACAATGAGCAGTTCTTC.